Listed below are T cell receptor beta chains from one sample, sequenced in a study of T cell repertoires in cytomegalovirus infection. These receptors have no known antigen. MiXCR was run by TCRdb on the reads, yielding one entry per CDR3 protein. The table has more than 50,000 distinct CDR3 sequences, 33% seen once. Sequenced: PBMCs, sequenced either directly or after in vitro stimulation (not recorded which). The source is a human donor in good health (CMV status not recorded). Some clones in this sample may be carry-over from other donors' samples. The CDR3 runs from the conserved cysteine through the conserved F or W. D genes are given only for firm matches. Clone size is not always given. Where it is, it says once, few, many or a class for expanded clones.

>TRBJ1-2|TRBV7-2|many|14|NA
CASSPAWGEYGYTF
TGTGCCAGCAGCCCTGCCTGGGGGGAATATGGCTACACCTTC
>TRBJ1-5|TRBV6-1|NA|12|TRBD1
CASGQGNQPQHF
TGTGCCTCGGGACAGGGCAATCAGCCCCAGCATTTT
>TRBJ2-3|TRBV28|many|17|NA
CASRSPPPSGPSYTQYF
TGTGCCAGCAGGTCTCCGCCCCCTTCAGGCCCTTCATATACGCAGTATTTT
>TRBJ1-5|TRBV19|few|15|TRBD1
CASSIRDRADQPQHF
TGTGCCAGTAGTATCCGGGACAGGGCTGATCAGCCCCAGCATTTT
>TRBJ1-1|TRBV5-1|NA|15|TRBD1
CASSTGQGANTEAFF
TGCGCCAGCAGCACAGGGCAGGGGGCCAACACTGAAGCTTTCTTT
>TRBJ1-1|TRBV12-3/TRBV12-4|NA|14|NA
CASSQGVENTEAFF
TGTGCCAGCAGCCAGGGAGTAGAGAACACTGAAGCTTTCTTT
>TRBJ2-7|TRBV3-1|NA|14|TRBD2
CASSGLAGTYEQYF
TGTGCCAGCAGCGGACTAGCGGGCACCTACGAGCAGTACTTC
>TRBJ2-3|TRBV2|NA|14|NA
CASSPNRSTDTQYF
TGTGCCAGCAGCCCAAATCGCAGCACAGATACGCAGTATTTT
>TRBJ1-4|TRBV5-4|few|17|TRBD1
CASSFGGQGSTNEKLFF
TGTGCCAGCAGCTTTGGAGGACAGGGCTCAACTAATGAAAAACTGTTTTTT
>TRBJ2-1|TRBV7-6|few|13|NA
CASSLGSGDEQFF
TGTGCCAGCAGCTTAGGCTCCGGGGATGAGCAGTTCTTC
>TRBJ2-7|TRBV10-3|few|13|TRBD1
CATTPGQGREQYF
TGTGCCACCACACCCGGACAGGGTCGCGAGCAGTACTTC
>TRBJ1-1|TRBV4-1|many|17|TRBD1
CASSQRTGGGWDTEAFF
TGCGCCAGCAGCCAACGTACAGGGGGCGGTTGGGACACTGAAGCTTTCTTT
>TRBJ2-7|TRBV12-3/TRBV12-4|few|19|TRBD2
CASSLRPLAGGSRTYEQYF
TGTGCCAGCAGTTTAAGGCCACTAGCGGGAGGGAGTAGAACCTACGAGCAGTACTTC
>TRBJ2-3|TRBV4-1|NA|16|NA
CASSQVGRRSTDTQYF
TGCGCCAGCAGCCAAGTGGGGAGGAGAAGCACAGATACGCAGTATTTT
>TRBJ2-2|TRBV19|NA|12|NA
CASSMRFGELFF
TGTGCCAGTAGTATGAGGTTCGGGGAGCTGTTTTTT
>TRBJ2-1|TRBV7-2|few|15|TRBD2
CASSLGGGANNEQFF
TGTGCCAGCAGCTTAGGCGGGGGGGCAAATAATGAGCAGTTCTTC
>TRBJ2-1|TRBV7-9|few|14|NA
CASSEGGPPGEQFF
TGTGCCAGCAGCGAGGGGGGGCCTCCGGGGGAGCAGTTCTTC
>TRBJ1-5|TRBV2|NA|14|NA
CASSAEGWNQPQHF
TGTGCCAGCAGTGCCGAAGGCTGGAATCAGCCCCAGCATTTT
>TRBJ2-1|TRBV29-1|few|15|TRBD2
CSVSRGATSYNEQFF
TGCAGCGTATCGCGGGGGGCCACAAGCTACAATGAGCAGTTCTTC
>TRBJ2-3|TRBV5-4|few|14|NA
CASSSTGVTDTQYF
TGTGCCAGCAGCTCCACGGGAGTCACAGATACGCAGTATTTT
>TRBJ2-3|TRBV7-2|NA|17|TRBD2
CASSLGPSGSPTDTQYF
TGTGCCAGCAGCTTAGGGCCTAGCGGGAGTCCCACAGATACGCAGTATTTT
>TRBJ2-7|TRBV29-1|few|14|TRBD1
CSATGGLHSYEQYF
TGCAGCGCCACAGGGGGCCTCCACTCCTACGAGCAGTACTTC
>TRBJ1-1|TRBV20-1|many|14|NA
CSAHIRRVLTEAFF
TGCAGTGCCCACATACGCAGGGTTCTCACTGAAGCTTTCTTT
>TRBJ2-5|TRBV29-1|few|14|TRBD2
CSVPLAGVDGTQYF
TGCAGCGTACCCCTGGCGGGGGTGGATGGGACCCAGTACTTC
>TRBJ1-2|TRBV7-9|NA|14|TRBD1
CASTLSGTGVGYTF
TGTGCCAGCACCTTGTCCGGGACAGGGGTCGGCTACACCTTC
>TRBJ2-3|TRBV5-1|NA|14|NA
CASSSSGRTDTQYF
TGCGCCAGCAGCTCCAGCGGCCGCACAGATACGCAGTATTTT
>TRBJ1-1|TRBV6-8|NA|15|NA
CASSPEGGVSTEAFF
TGTGCCAGCAGCCCCGAAGGGGGGGTTTCCACTGAAGCTTTCTTT
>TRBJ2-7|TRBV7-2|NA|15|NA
CASSPRPGRSYEQYF
TGTGCCAGCAGCCCGAGGCCGGGACGGAGCTACGAGCAGTACTTC
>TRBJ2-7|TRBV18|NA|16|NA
CASSPREQGTTYEQYF
TGTGCCAGCTCACCGCGCGAACAGGGAACCACCTACGAGCAGTACTTC
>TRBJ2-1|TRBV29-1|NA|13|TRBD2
CSSKAGTNAEQFF
TGCAGCTCCAAAGCCGGGACTAATGCTGAGCAGTTCTTC
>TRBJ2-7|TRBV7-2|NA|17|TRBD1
CASSQHGPGQGINEQYF
TGTGCCAGCAGCCAACACGGCCCGGGACAGGGGATCAACGAGCAGTACTTC
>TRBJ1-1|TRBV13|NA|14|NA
CASSRDIAVPEAFF
TGTGCCAGCAGCCGTGACATTGCGGTTCCTGAAGCTTTCTTT